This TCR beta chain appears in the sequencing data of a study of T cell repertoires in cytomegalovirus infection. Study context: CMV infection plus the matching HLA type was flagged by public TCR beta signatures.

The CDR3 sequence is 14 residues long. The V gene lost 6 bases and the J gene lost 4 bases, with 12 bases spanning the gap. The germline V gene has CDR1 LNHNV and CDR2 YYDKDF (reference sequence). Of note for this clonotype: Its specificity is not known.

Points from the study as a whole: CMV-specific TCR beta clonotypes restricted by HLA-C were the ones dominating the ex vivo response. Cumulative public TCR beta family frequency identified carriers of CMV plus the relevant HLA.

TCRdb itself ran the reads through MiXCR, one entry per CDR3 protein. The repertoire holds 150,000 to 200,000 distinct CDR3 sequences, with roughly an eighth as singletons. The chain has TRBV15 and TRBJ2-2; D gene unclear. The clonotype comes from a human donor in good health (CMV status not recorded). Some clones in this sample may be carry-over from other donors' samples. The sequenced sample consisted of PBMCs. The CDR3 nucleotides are TGTGCCACCAGTGTCCCTGGAAGCACCGGGGAGCTGTTTTTT. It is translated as CATSVPGSTGELFF.